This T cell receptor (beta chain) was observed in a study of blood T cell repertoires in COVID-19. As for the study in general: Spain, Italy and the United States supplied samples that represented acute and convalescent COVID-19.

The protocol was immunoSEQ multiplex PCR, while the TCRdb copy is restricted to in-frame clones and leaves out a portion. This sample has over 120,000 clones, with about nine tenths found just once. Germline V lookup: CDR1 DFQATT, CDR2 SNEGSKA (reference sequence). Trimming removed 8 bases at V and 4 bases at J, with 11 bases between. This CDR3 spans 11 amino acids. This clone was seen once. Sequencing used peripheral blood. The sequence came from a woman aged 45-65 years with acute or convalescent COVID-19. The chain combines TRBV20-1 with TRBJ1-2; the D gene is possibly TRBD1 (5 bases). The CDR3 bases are TGCAGTCTAGGGGAGGGCTATGGCTACACCTTC. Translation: CSLGEGYGYTF.